This T cell receptor beta chain was identified in a study of vaccination effects on CD4 cells after COVID-19. Ahead of sequencing, the ViraFEST assay grew antigen-specific CD4+ T cells using viral peptide pools. Upon completion of 10 to 11 days in culture, CD4+ T cells were isolated. People in the vaccine group had not been infected with SARS-CoV-2 before, and their nucleocapsid antibodies were negative. About 2.2 million PBMC per well received about 10 IU/ml IL-2 and 8 to 10 ug/ml peptides in culture. TCRdb's table, derived via immunoSEQ multiplex PCR, lists solely in-frame clones and lacks some. The sample has roughly 41,000 clones, 55% to 75% seen once. Germline CDR1 reads SGHAT; CDR2 reads FQNNGV. V dropped 3 bases and J dropped 4 bases, with 15 bases sitting between them. The CDR3 loop spans 16 amino acids. About this clone itself: The antigen is unknown.

Study findings and constraints: In the late period after vaccination, infection- and vaccine-induced clones contracted markedly.

The clonotype originates from a human donor who received a COVID-19 vaccine. The chain links TRBV11-2 to TRBJ2-2; D perhaps matches TRBD1 (6 bases). The input for sequencing was CD4+ T cells from PBMCs cultured with HCoV-OC43 spike peptides, taken before COVID-19 vaccination. The subset here: HCoV-OC43 spike overlapping peptide pool stimulation. The DNA of the CDR3 is TGTGCCAGCAGCTTGGGGGCCACCACCCTCACCGGGGAGCTGTTTTTT. It encodes CASSLGATTLTGELFF.